This T cell receptor beta chain was sequenced in a study of CD8+CD57+ T cells in acquired aplastic anemia. TCR beta VDJ and CDR3 were profiled, and genomic DNA was the template. One entry per CDR3 protein, called by TCRdb with MiXCR from the reads. The table includes about 220,000 distinct CDR3 sequences, 30% to 40% detected once. CDR3 length equals 15 residues. Germline CDR1 reads SNHLY; CDR2 reads FYNNEI. Trimming took 5 bases from V and 5 from J; bases not matched to a gene: 10. The sequence was collected from a human donor in good health, serving as a control. Sample: sorted CD4+, CD8+, or CD8+CD57+ T cells (not recorded which) from PBMCs. The rearrangement joins TRBV2 to TRBJ2-5; 8 bases are a match to TRBD1. As DNA, the CDR3 is TGTGCCAGCAGTCTTACTCCCCGGGACAGGGAGACCCAGTACTTC. It translates to CASSLTPRDRETQYF.